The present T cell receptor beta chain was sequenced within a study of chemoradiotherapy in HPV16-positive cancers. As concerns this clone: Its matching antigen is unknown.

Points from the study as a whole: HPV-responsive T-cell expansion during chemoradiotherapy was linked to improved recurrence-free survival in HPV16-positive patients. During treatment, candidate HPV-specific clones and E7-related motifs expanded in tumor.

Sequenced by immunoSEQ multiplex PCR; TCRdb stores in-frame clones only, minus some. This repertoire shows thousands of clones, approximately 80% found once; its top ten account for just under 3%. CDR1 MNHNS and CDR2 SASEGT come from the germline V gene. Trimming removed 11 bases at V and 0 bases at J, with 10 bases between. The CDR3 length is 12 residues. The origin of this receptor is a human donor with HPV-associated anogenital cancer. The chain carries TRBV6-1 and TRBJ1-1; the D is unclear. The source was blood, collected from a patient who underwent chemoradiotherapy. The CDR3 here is CASGKMNTEAFF. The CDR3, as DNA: TGTGCCTCGGGAAAAATGAACACTGAAGCTTTCTTT.